Presented here are 20 T cell receptor beta chains from one specimen sequenced in a study of CD8 T cells in Susac syndrome. RNA, at roughly 0.5 to 1 ug, was reverse transcribed with random hexamers. One entry per CDR3 protein results from TCRdb running MiXCR on the immunoSEQ multiplex PCR reads. The repertoire holds more than 65,000 distinct CDR3 sequences, with approximately 95% as singletons. Sequenced input: CD8+ T cells from PBMCs. These receptors all come from a human donor with Susac syndrome.

This chain uses TRBV6-2 or TRBV6-3 with TRBJ2-3; D possibly corresponds to TRBD2 (6 bases). CDR1 is MNHEY, CDR2 SVGEGT, per germline. The CDR3 is 14 residues long. Trimming removed 8 bases at V and 4 bases at J, with 16 bases between. The CDR3 sequence is CASHREPSADTQYF. The CDR3 DNA reads as TGTGCCAGCCACCGGGAGCCCTCGGCAGATACGCAGTATTTT.

This clonotype was counted a single time. The genes are TRBV29-1 and TRBJ2-3; the D gene is possibly TRBD1 (8 bases). Trimming shortened V by 7 bases and J by 3 bases, and 14 bases separated the two germline ends. CDR1 and CDR2 from the germline V gene are SQVTM and ANQGSEA. There are 13 residues in the CDR3. DNA of the CDR3: TGCAGCGAGCGGGACAGGATAACAGATACGCAGTATTTT. Its translation: CSERDRITDTQYF.

The chain combines TRBV20-1 with TRBJ2-1; 8 nucleotides agree with TRBD2. The CDR3 contains 15 residues. Germline V CDR1 and CDR2: DFQATT, SNEGSKA (reference sequence). Trimming cost V 6 bases and J 4 bases; bases outside gene matches: 11. CDR3 bases: TGCAGTGCCACTTACAGCGGGAGACCTTACAATGAGCAGTTCTTC. This encodes CSATYSGRPYNEQFF.

The J gene is TRBJ2-5, the V gene TRBV30, with 8 bases identical to TRBD1. CDR3 size: 14 residues. V dropped 0 bases and J dropped 4; count of bases not matched to a gene: 4. CDR1 and CDR2 from the germline V gene are GTSNPN and SVGIG (reference sequence). The CDR3 reads CAWSVVQGAETQYF. Here the CDR3 DNA reads TGTGCCTGGAGTGTTGTTCAGGGGGCAGAGACCCAGTACTTC.

The rearrangement uses TRBV20-1 and TRBJ1-2, with 7 positions matching TRBD1. The ends lost 2 bases at V and 7 bases at J; junction bases unmatched: 7. CDR1 is DFQATT and CDR2 is SNEGSKA in the germline V gene (reference sequence). This CDR3 is built from 13 residues. This chain's CDR3 is CSARSPGGVGYTF. In DNA form, the CDR3 reads TGCAGTGCTAGATCCCCAGGGGGAGTTGGCTACACCTTC.

The rearrangement links TRBV12-3 or TRBV12-4 to TRBJ1-5; 7 nucleotides agree with TRBD1. CDR3 size: 17 residues. The V and J ends lost 6 bases and 5 bases, in that order; junction bases with no gene match: 16. CDR3 amino acids: CASSKLTFGQDDQPQHF. The CDR3 DNA follows: TGTGCCAGCAGCAAACTAACCTTCGGACAGGACGATCAGCCCCAGCATTTT.

J is TRBJ2-3 and V is TRBV9; D uncertain. The germline V and J ends were trimmed by 3 bases and 6 bases, with 5 bases remaining between them. The V gene's germline CDR1 is SGDLS and CDR2 YYNGEE. The CDR3 runs 11 residues. CDR3 nucleotide sequence: TGTGCCAGCAGCGCCGATGATACGCAGTATTTT. Translating it yields CASSADDTQYF. Together with reference TRBV9 and TRBJ2-3, the CDR3 gives the full variable domain: DSGVTQTPKHLITATGQRVTLRCSPRSGDLSVYWYQQSLDQGLQFLIQYYNGEERAKGNILERFSAQQFPDLHSELNLSSLELGDSALYFCASSADDTQYFGPGTRLTVL.

The rearrangement links TRBV20-1 to TRBJ2-7; TRBD1 or TRBD2 may be the D gene (5 bases each). CDR3 length equals 12 residues. Germline loops: CDR1 DFQATT, CDR2 SNEGSKA (reference sequence). Trimming cost V 3 bases and J 3 bases, with 9 bases left between them. For the CDR3, the DNA is TGCAGTGCTAGGGGACCGTACTACGAGCAGTACTTC. This codes for CSARGPYYEQYF.

In DNA, the CDR3 is TGCAGTGCTAGAGGGCCTACCGGGACTAACTACGAGCAGTACTTC. This gives the protein CSARGPTGTNYEQYF. This chain connects TRBV20-1 to TRBJ2-7; the match to TRBD2 covers 7 bases. This CDR3 comprises 15 residues. Losses at the gene ends were 1 base for V and 3 bases for J; bases not matched to a gene: 9. Germline CDR1 is DFQATT and CDR2 is SNEGSKA (reference sequence).

The V gene is TRBV28, the J gene TRBJ2-7; possible D gene TRBD2, 5 bases. Germline V gene sequence: CDR1 MDHEN, CDR2 SYDVKM. Trimming cost V 7 bases and J 1 base, with 11 bases left between them. The CDR3 is made up of 13 amino acids. Here the CDR3 DNA reads TGTGCCAGCACCCGGACTGGTTCCTACGAGCAGTACTTC. As protein: CASTRTGSYEQYF.

The chain joins TRBV29-1 to TRBJ2-5, with 13 bases that match TRBD2. Germline V lookup: CDR1 SQVTM, CDR2 ANQGSEA. The J segment lost 4 bases and the V segment lost 0 bases, leaving 2 bases of the junction unmatched. The CDR3 totals 15 residues. The CDR3 sequence: CSVEDRLAGGETQYF. The CDR3 DNA reads as TGCAGCGTTGAAGATCGACTAGCGGGAGGAGAGACCCAGTACTTC.

V usage is TRBV6-1 and J usage is TRBJ2-3; D unresolved. Per the germline V gene, CDR1 is MNHNS and CDR2 is SASEGT. V shed 5 bases and J shed 11 bases, with 26 bases lying between them. The CDR3 runs 16 residues. CDR3 in amino acids: CASSPTKPVYALWQYF. In DNA, the CDR3 is TGTGCCAGCAGTCCCACCAAGCCAGTTTACGCACTTTGGCAGTATTTT.

V and J are TRBV7-9 and TRBJ1-2, with 8 bases lining up with TRBD1. The CDR3 is 14 amino acids. The V segment lost 5 bases and the J segment 8 bases; nucleotides outside the gene matches: 10. The germline V gene has CDR1 SEHNR and CDR2 FQNEAQ (reference sequence). The CDR3 is CASSPPDRVRGYTF. The CDR3, as DNA: TGTGCCAGCAGCCCCCCGGACAGGGTGCGCGGCTACACCTTC.

This clonotype was detected only a few times. The J gene is TRBJ1-1, the V gene TRBV6-5; TRBD1 matches 8 bases. Germline lookup yields CDR1 MNHEY and CDR2 SVGAGI. J gave up 2 bases and V 4 bases, and 3 bases lay outside the gene matches. This CDR3 comprises 14 residues. This chain's CDR3 is CASSSGQGNTEAFF. CDR3 nucleotide sequence: TGTGCCAGCAGTTCCGGACAGGGAAACACTGAAGCTTTCTTT.

The rearrangement joins TRBV6-6 to TRBJ2-1; D gene ambiguous. The CDR3 sequence is 15 residues long. Per the germline V gene, CDR1 is MNHNY and CDR2 is SVGAGI (reference sequence). Trimming removed 2 bases at V and 8 bases at J, with 16 bases between. The CDR3 loop reads CASSYGYREIDEQFF. The CDR3 coding sequence is TGTGCCAGCAGTTACGGCTATCGAGAAATAGATGAGCAGTTCTTC.

The chain couples TRBV19 to TRBJ2-1; 10 nucleotides match TRBD2. V trimming: 7 bases; J trimming: 10 bases; junction bases outside the gene matches: 10. Germline V gene lookup returns CDR1 LNHDA and CDR2 SQIVND (reference sequence). The CDR3 length is 14 residues. CDR3 sequence reads: CASKVLAGANEQFF. DNA for the CDR3: TGTGCCAGTAAGGTGCTAGCGGGAGCTAACGAGCAGTTCTTC.

The chain recombines TRBV11-2 with TRBJ2-3; unclear D gene. Germline CDR1 and CDR2: SGHAT and FQNNGV. V lost 3 bases and J 2 bases, leaving 6 bases between the germline ends. The CDR3 sequence is 13 residues long. The CDR3 sequence: CASSFSPTDTQYF. In nucleotides, the CDR3 is TGTGCCAGCAGCTTTTCCCCCACAGATACGCAGTATTTT.

The chain carries TRBV11-2 and TRBJ2-1; D possibly uses TRBD1 or TRBD2 (5 bases each). From germline, CDR1 is SGHAT and CDR2 FQNNGV. The CDR3 extends over 12 amino acids. Trimming left V 5 bases short and J 12 bases short, with 14 bases between. In DNA form, the CDR3 reads TGTGCCAGCAGCGGCCGGGACGGGTGGCAGTTCTTC. This sequence encodes CASSGRDGWQFF.

Here the CDR3 DNA reads TGTGCCAGCAGCCAAACTAGCGGGAGCGACAATGAGCAGTTCTTC. Protein sequence: CASSQTSGSDNEQFF. This rearrangement joins TRBV14 to TRBJ2-1, with 11 bases fitting TRBD2. The CDR3 contains 15 residues. Germline lookup yields CDR1 SGHDN and CDR2 FVKESK. J was trimmed by 5 bases and V by 2 bases; bases with no gene match: 2. The variable domain in full, with the rest retrieved from reference TRBV14 and TRBJ2-1, is EAGVTQFPSHSVIEKGQTVTLRCDPISGHDNLYWYRRVMGKEIKFLLHFVKESKQDESGMPNNRFLAERTGGTYSTLKVQPAELEDSGVYFCASSQTSGSDNEQFFGPGTRLTVL.

The V and J genes are TRBV29-1 and TRBJ2-5; perhaps TRBD2 as D (6 bases). This CDR3 is built from 14 residues. Trimming removed 6 bases at V and 0 bases at J, with 14 bases between. Germline V gives CDR1 SQVTM, CDR2 ANQGSEA. CDR3 residues: CSVSGTPYQETQYF. CDR3 sequence (DNA): TGCAGCGTCTCTGGGACTCCGTACCAAGAGACCCAGTACTTC.